The entry below gives a single TCR beta chain sequence along with its context. Its antigen is unknown. Base qualities are not provided; no much larger clone lies one nucleotide away. Genomic DNA was extracted from bulk tumor tissue and used as the TCR template, and approximately 650 ng gDNA was amplified per sample. During surgery, multiple biopsies were taken from each primary tumor, with sampling sites spaced as far apart as possible within the tumor mass. Patients in the study cohort, which was described as untreated, were newly diagnosed NSCLC cases going through curative surgery. The samples came from more than 14 patients with newly diagnosed non-small cell lung cancer who were having surgery intended to be curative. Resected tumor masses were reviewed by two independent pathologists. Only high-quality DNA and RNA samples were carried forward to sequencing. This entry comes from a study of immune heterogeneity within non-small cell lung tumors (dated by TCRdb to 2016 to 2018). Study-level background: By histology, the tumors were several squamous cell carcinomas, around eleven non-squamous carcinomas and 1 tumor not otherwise specified. The study combined whole-exome sequencing, RNA-seq and TCR beta repertoire sequencing of multiple spatially distinct regions from each NSCLC tumor to examine intratumoral immune heterogeneity. TCR repertoires were analyzed from roughly 60 tumor loci of some 15 patients, whereas transcriptome data were available for only approximately 41 loci from approximately eleven patients. Binding of neoantigens to the HLA alleles of each patient was predicted with netMHCpan-3.0 for mutant peptides of 8 to 11 amino acids.

Relative to germline, V is 7 bases shorter and J is 7 bases shorter, with 17 bases between their ends. For CDR1 and CDR2, the germline V gene lists MNHNS and SASEGT. The CDR3 goes from the cysteine to the phenylalanine over 14 residues. Of the read, only the CDR3 DNA is kept; its 42 bases are in frame from base 1. The paper as a whole reports these results and caveats: Individual patients mostly had different high-frequency TCR beta clonotypes. Within a patient, identical dominant CDR3B clonotypes were found to recur across loci, yet unique high-frequency clones were also harbored in different tumor locations. A statistically significant but moderate positive correlation (R approximately 0.34) was observed between local T-cell repertoire clonality and local tumor mutational burden.

The TCR beta CDR3 region was amplified with a multiplex PCR system whose first round of approximately 10 cycles used 32 V-gene forward primers and 13 J-gene reverse primers. The first PCR round used a QIAGEN Multiplex PCR Kit, and the primer sequences were filed in Chinese patent CN105087789A. A second PCR round added Illumina universal primers using the Phusion High-Fidelity PCR Kit. Sequencing of the TCR libraries was done on the Illumina HiSeq X Ten platform in paired-end mode with a 151 bp read length. For the original study's pipeline: Cutadapt removed reads without multiplex PCR primers, PEAR merged read pairs, and MiXCR with default settings called CDR3 regions. Shannon entropy measured repertoire diversity, and clonality was calculated as one minus the Shannon entropy divided by the ln of the count of productive unique sequences. Clonotypes at a frequency of at least 0.5% were defined as dominant or high-frequency T-cell clones. The raw public data were reprocessed by TCRdb itself: fastp quality trimming at Q25, MiXCR clonotype calling, in-frame beta chains only. Rows with a matching CDR3 protein are joined into one entry that keeps the most common DNA and genes. The V and J calls were not made by the authors but by TCRdb's processing. This sample is represented by 20,000 to 25,000 distinct CDR3 sequences; approximately 30% of them were singletons. The ten largest clones take up around 4.1% of the sample.

This clonotype originated in a man aged 35 to 55 with non-small cell lung cancer. The rearranged chain carries TRBV6-1 and TRBJ2-1; the D gene remains uncertain. The sequencing sample was made of lung tumor tissue. The sequenced DNA: TGTGCCAGCAATGGAGTCCTGCCTCGGAATGAGCAGTTCTTC. Translation gives CASNGVLPRNEQFF.